Sequencing of this T cell receptor (beta chain) was carried out in a study of T cell responses to AZD1222 COVID-19 vaccine. Study results and caveats: Nearly half of the spike-specific TCRs reportedly recognize variant regions that carry no mutations.

In this sample, this clone turned up many times. Its antigen is still unknown. V was pared by 7 bases and J by 3 bases, with 7 bases of the junction left unmatched. CDR1 and CDR2 from the germline V gene are LNHDA and SQIVND (reference sequence). This CDR3 is 14 amino acids long. The table came from immunoSEQ multiplex PCR; TCRdb's copy has only in-frame clones and leaves some out. This table holds under 170,000 clones, 90% found once. The source is an adult who received the AZD1222 COVID-19 vaccine. The rearrangement joins TRBV19 to TRBJ1-2; 8 nucleotides agree with TRBD1. The specimen was peripheral blood, collected 28 days after the second AZD1222 dose. As DNA, the CDR3 is TGTGCCAGTACCAACAGGGGGAGAGACTATGGCTACACCTTC. Encoded protein: CASTNRGRDYGYTF.